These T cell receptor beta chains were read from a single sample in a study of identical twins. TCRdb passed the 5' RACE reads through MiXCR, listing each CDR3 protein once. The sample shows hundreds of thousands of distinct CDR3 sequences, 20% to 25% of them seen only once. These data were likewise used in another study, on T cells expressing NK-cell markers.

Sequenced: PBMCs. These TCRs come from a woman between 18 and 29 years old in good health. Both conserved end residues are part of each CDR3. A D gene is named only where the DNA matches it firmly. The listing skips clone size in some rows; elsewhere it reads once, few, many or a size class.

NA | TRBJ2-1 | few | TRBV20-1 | TGCAGTGCTATCCGGAGGGGGAATGAGCAGTTCTTC | CSAIRRGNEQFF
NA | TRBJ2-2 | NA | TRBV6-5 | TGTGCCAGCAGTTCCCCGGGTAGAGATCCCGGGGAGCTGTTTTTT | CASSSPGRDPGELFF
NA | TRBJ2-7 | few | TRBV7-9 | TGTGCCAGCAGCTTAGCCCCGGTAGCTTACGAGCAGTACTTC | CASSLAPVAYEQYF
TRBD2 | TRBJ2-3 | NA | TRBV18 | TGTGCCAGCTCACCAGAACTAGCGGGAGACACAGATACGCAGTATTTT | CASSPELAGDTDTQYF
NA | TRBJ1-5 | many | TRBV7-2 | TGTGCCAGCAGCTTAGCAGGGTATAGCAATCAGCCCCAGCATTTT | CASSLAGYSNQPQHF
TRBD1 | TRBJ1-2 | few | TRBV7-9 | TGTGCCAGCAGCTTAGCAGACAGGGCCTCCTATGGCTACACCTTC | CASSLADRASYGYTF
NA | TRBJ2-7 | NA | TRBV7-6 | TGTGCCAGCAGCGCACAGGATTACGAGCAGTACTTC | CASSAQDYEQYF
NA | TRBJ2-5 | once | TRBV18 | TGTGCCAGCTCACCGAATTTTAGGGAGACCCAGTACTTC | CASSPNFRETQYF
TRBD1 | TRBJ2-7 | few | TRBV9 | TGTGCCAGCAGCGTCCAACCACAGGGGTTGATCTACGAGCAGTACTTC | CASSVQPQGLIYEQYF
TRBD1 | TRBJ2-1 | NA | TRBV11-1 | TGTGCCAGCAGCTTAGGGGTCCGGACAGGGGCCTCCTGGCCCAACAATGAGCAGTTCTTC | CASSLGVRTGASWPNNEQFF
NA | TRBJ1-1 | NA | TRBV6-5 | TGTGCCAGCAGTTACTTCGGGCCCAACACTGAAGCTTTCTTT | CASSYFGPNTEAFF
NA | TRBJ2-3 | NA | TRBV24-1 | TGTGCCACCAGTGATTCGCAGGTCCCTTCGGGTACGCAGTATTTT | CATSDSQVPSGTQYF
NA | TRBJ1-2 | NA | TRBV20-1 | TGCAGTGCCCGTGAGGGACTTAGGGATGGCTACACCTTC | CSAREGLRDGYTF
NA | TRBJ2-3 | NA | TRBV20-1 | TGCAGTGCTCCTGTAGTTGGCACAGATACGCAGTATTTT | CSAPVVGTDTQYF
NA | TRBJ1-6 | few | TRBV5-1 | TGCGCCAGCAGCTTAACCAGCCTAGACTCCTATAATTCACCCCTCCACTTT | CASSLTSLDSYNSPLHF
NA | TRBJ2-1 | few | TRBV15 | TGTGCCACCAGCAGAGTACACAATGAGCAGTTCTTC | CATSRVHNEQFF
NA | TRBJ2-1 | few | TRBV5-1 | TGCGCCAGCAGCGGCGCAGACGTGTACAATGAGCAGTTCTTC | CASSGADVYNEQFF
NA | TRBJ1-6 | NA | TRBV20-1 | TGCAGTGCTCGGACAGTAAATTCACCCCTCCACTTT | CSARTVNSPLHF
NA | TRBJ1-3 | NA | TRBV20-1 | TGCAGTGCTAGAGGGGGGACTCACTCTGGAAACACCATATATTTT | CSARGGTHSGNTIYF
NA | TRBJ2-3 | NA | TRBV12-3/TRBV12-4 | TGTGCCAGCAGACTAGTTGGAGGAGATACGCAGTATTTT | CASRLVGGDTQYF
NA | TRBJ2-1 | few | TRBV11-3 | TGTGCCAGCAGCTACCCCCTCGTGGGGGGCAATGAGCAGTTCTTC | CASSYPLVGGNEQFF
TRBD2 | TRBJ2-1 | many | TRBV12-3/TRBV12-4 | TGTGCCAGCAGTTTGGGAGGGACTCAGTACAATGAGCAGTTCTTC | CASSLGGTQYNEQFF
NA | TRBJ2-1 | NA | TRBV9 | TGTGCCAGCAGCGTAGAGGGGGATCAGTACAATGAGCAGTTCTTC | CASSVEGDQYNEQFF
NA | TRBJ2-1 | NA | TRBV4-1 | TGCGCCAGCAGCCAAGGGGTAGGGCGGCGGGATGAGCAGTTCTTC | CASSQGVGRRDEQFF
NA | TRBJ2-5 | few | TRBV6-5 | TGTGCCAGCAGTTACTTCTACTCACAGGGAGGAGAGACCCAGTACTTC | CASSYFYSQGGETQYF
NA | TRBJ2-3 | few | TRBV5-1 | TGCGCCAGCAGCTTGAGATGGGGGCTCACAGATACGCAGTATTTT | CASSLRWGLTDTQYF
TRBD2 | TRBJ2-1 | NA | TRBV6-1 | TGTGCCAGCAGTGAGCAAAGCGGGGGGGCCTACAATGAGCAGTTCTTC | CASSEQSGGAYNEQFF
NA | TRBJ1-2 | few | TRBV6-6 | TGTGCCAGCAGTTACGGGGATCGGGGCTACACCTTC | CASSYGDRGYTF
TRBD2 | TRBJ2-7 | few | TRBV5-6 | TGTGCCAGCAGCGTCGGGACTAGTGCCGAGCAGTACTTC | CASSVGTSAEQYF
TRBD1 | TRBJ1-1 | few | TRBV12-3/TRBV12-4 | TGTGCCAGCAGTAACGACAGGGCTACTGAAGCTTTCTTT | CASSNDRATEAFF
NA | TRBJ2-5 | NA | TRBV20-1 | TGCAGTGCCCCCGAAACAGGGATGGTGTCCCAGTACTTC | CSAPETGMVSQYF
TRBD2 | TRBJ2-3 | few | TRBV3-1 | TGTGCCAGCAGCCAAGATAGGACTAGCGCGACAGATACGCAGTATTTT | CASSQDRTSATDTQYF
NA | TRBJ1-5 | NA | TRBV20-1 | TGCAGTGCTATAAATACCGGCCTTAGCAATCAGCCCCAGCATTTT | CSAINTGLSNQPQHF
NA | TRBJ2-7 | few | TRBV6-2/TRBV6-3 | TGTGCCAGCAGTTATTCGGGGCTCGGGGATCCCTACGAGCAGTACTTC | CASSYSGLGDPYEQYF
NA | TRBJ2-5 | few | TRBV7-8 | TGTGCCAGCACCACAGGGCCCTTATTTTTC | CASTTGPLFF
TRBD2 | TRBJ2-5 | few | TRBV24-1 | TGTGCCACCAGTGAGACGGGGGGGCCTGGAGAGACCCAGTACTTC | CATSETGGPGETQYF
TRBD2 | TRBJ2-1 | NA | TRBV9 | TGTGCCAGCAGCGGGAGCGGGAGGTCCTACAATGAGCAGTTCTTC | CASSGSGRSYNEQFF
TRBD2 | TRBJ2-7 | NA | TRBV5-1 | TGCGCCAGCAAGAGACTAGCGGGAAGCTCCTACGAGCAGTACTTC | CASKRLAGSSYEQYF
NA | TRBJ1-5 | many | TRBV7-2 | TGTGCCAGCAGCTCCCGAATGGGGGCGCCGAATCAGCCCCAGCATTTT | CASSSRMGAPNQPQHF
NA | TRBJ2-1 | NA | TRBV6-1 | TGTGCCAGCAGCCCAACCTGGATCAGTTACAATGAGCAGTTCTTC | CASSPTWISYNEQFF
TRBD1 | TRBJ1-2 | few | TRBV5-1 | TGCGCCAGCAGCTCGGGACAGGGAGGAGGCTACACCTTC | CASSSGQGGGYTF
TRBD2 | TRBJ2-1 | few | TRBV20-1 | TGCAGTGCTAGAGATGGGACTAGCGGGGGCTCCTCCTACAATGAGCAGTTCTTC | CSARDGTSGGSSYNEQFF
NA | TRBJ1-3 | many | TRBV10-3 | TGTGCCATCATGACCGCCGGAAACACCATATATTTT | CAIMTAGNTIYF
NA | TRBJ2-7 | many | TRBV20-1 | TGCAGTATGGAAGGGGAGACCTACGAGCAGTACTTC | CSMEGETYEQYF
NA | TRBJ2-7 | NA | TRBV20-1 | TGCAGTGCTAGACAGACTTACGAGCAGTACTTC | CSARQTYEQYF
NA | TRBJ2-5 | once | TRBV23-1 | TGCGCCAGCAGTCAATCGGGAAAGGTCGGTGGGGAGACCCAGTACTTC | CASSQSGKVGGETQYF
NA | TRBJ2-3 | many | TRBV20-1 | TGCAGTGCTAGAGATCAGACTACTAGCACAGATACGCAGTATTTT | CSARDQTTSTDTQYF